Listed here is a single T cell receptor (beta chain). Its specific antigen is unknown. No much larger clone is present one base from it, and per-base qualities are unavailable. The source of the sample is a study of cytomegalovirus exposure and HLA in healthy donors (dated by TCRdb to about 2017). Regarding the research as a whole: An earlier analysis of 587 of the donors reported approximately 300 Gb of sequence data and approximately 120 million unique TCR beta sequences obtained from around 180 million T cells. An early release covering 500 to 750 HLA-typed donors comprised about 290 gigabases of sequencing data and tens of millions of unique TCR sequences. The genetic ancestry cluster associated with self-reported Caucasian donors included roughly four fifths of the 398 genotyped donors. The study aimed to test whether signatures of past pathogen exposure could be identified by cataloging public T cell receptors. The T cell repertoires of around 670 subjects were profiled by immunosequencing and related to cytomegalovirus serostatus. Along with the approximately 700-subject first cohort, a separate validation cohort of over a hundred different subjects was used. To predict cytomegalovirus infection status, the study brought together high-throughput TCR immunosequencing, statistical association of individual TCRs with disease status, and machine learning. To study patterns of TCR occurrence, a later analysis re-analyzed previously published TCR beta repertoires from under 750 donors and added high-resolution HLA genotyping. Rather than drawing on any new phenotypic data, the later analysis identified candidate immune exposures from TCR beta sequences and the way those sequences occurred across donors. In an earlier analysis of roughly 580 of the donors, high-throughput TCR beta sequencing was used to judge whether each TCR beta V gene segment behaved as functional or pseudogenic. Alongside the repertoire data, information on donor age, sex, ethnicity and CMV serostatus was compiled. A later genetic analysis took genome-wide SNP genotypes for about 65% of the 666 donors and used that subset as a discovery cohort. Every repertoire in the discovery cohort had been generated on one and the same sequencing platform. Both class I and class II loci were covered by HLA typing, at four-digit resolution. Typing coverage varied by locus: about 620-640 donors for A, B, C, DRB1 and DQB1; 500 to 550 for DQA1; 606 for DPA1; 450 to 480 for DPB1. Roughly 5 DR-DQ haplotypes were handled as single units for association and clustering, since linkage in the cohort was strong. Among about 390 genotyped donors of the cohort, an average of approximately 250,000 unique TCR beta nucleotide sequences were sequenced per donor, 15% to 20% of them non-productive.

The cohort comprised around 700 healthy bone marrow donors. All cohort members were sampled while nominally healthy, although unrecorded immune exposures were likely present. Of the approximately 700 cohort members, about 270 had a positive CMV serostatus and about 350 had a negative one, while no CMV serostatus was recorded for the donor. Every donor gave a peripheral blood sample, and the peripheral blood mononuclear cells from that sample were used for TCR beta sequencing. Genomic DNA extraction from the blood cell samples was performed with the Qiagen DNeasy Blood Extraction Kit. Broader findings and caveats from the paper: A later genetic analysis reported fewer N-insertions in productive TCRs among donors in an Asian-associated ancestry cluster than the roughly 670-donor mean. Presence/absence analyses assumed roughly uniform sequencing depth across donors, an assumption that may not hold. A group of highly shared sequence variants was considered likely to be a technical artifact of the sequencing pipeline. Most CMV-associated TCR beta chains appeared to be HLA-restricted in a later analysis, and the HLA associations seemed to be driven largely by CMV exposure. The classifier was reported to diagnose cytomegalovirus status with high specificity and sensitivity in both the original cohort and the validation cohort. In a later genetic analysis, a missense DCLRE1C variant was associated with V-gene and J-gene trimming of TCR beta chains, and the association was replicated in an independent cohort. HLA typing was unavailable for some donors at each locus, so association tests used only the typed subset. Across donors, most TCR sequences were observed very rarely, whereas some public TCRs were present in many individuals. Correlated functional status among segregating V segments might reflect linkage disequilibrium, but an unknown experimental factor could not be ruled out. Several of the top co-occurrence clusters appeared to be linked to parvovirus B19, influenza, CMV and Epstein-Barr virus, according to a later analysis. A further reported finding was that TCR beta sequences accurately predicted the HLA-A and HLA-B alleles for most subjects in the first cohort. An earlier analysis of approximately 540 of the donors showed that most TCR beta V segments appeared in productive rearrangements either about 90% or about 30% of the time, which broadly matched IMGT annotations. A later analysis found that HLA-associated TCR beta chains were more clonally expanded and had lower generation probabilities than equally common non-associated chains. Three of the identified cytomegalovirus-associated TCR beta chains were confirmed in vitro to be specific for cytomegalovirus antigens. CMV serostatus was the only immune exposure information available for the cohort. A later analysis associated about 17,000 TCR beta sequences with specific HLA alleles at a false discovery rate of 0.05. A total of 150 to 200 TCR beta chains were listed by the study as associated with cytomegalovirus. The earlier analysis of some 540 of the donors excluded approximately 15 rarely observed V segments, including chromosome 9 orphons, because counts were too low. When HLA alleles, especially DR and DQ, strongly co-occurred, attributing TCR associations to individual alleles was difficult. The authors suggested that the approach could potentially be generalized to other disease states and immunological phenotypes. This cohort had only TCR beta chains sequenced, and the lack of alpha or paired-chain data limited which features could be detected. In a later analysis, TCR association rates were found to vary across HLA loci, with the most associated TCRs seen for DRB1 alleles and the fewest for HLA-C alleles.

Library preparation used the immunoSEQ multiplex PCR assay. For the multiplex PCR, a mixture combining 60 forward primers for TCR Vbeta segments and 13 reverse primers for TCR Jbeta segments was used. The CDR3 region of rearranged TCR beta genes was amplified from genomic DNA with a multiplex PCR assay. The Illumina HiSeq System was used to sequence the amplified TCR beta libraries as 87-base-pair reads. On the study's bioinformatics: A later analysis tallied 75 million to 95 million unique TCR beta chains across the 666 repertoires, and some 12 million of those chains were shared by two or more donors. Raw reads were error-corrected and collapsed into unique sequences with a nearest-neighbor algorithm that merged closely related sequences to remove PCR and sequencing errors. To assign V, D and J gene segments, CDR3 sequences were aligned to IMGT reference sequences. Each retained sequence needed at least a six-nucleotide match to both a V gene segment and a J gene segment. A rearrangement counted as productive if the CDR3 had no stop codons and remained in frame with V and J, and every other rearrangement counted as non-productive. Following IMGT convention, CDR3 was defined as the stretch from the second conserved V-encoded cysteine to the conserved J-encoded phenylalanine. Sequences without an unambiguous match to a single V gene segment were excluded from the earlier analysis of over 500 of the donors. In an earlier analysis of about 590 of the donors, a V segment was called functional when productive rearrangements were above 56.7%, and segregating when the standard deviation between donors exceeded 5%. To diagnose cytomegalovirus status from the catalog of TCR beta chain sequences, a statistical classification framework was built. In a later analysis, V and J genes were assigned by comparing TCR nucleotide sequences against IMGT/GENE-DB human TR gene sequences. A later analysis assigned CDR3 sequences and most-parsimonious VDJ recombination scenarios with the TCRdist pipeline. In a later analysis, each TCR beta chain was defined by its CDR3 amino acid sequence together with its V-gene family, and reads without a unique V-gene family were excluded. In a later analysis, 500 to 700 highly shared, low-generation-probability nucleotide sequences were removed to address suspected cross-contamination and a sequencing artifact. In a later analysis, a clonal expansion index was calculated for each public chain from normalized within-repertoire ranks of inferred template counts. A later analysis computed generation probabilities with a VDJ recombination model fitted to out-of-frame rearrangements, and checked the results against IGoR. In a later analysis, hypergeometric tests were used to score TCR-TCR, TCR-HLA and TCR-CMV co-occurrence, with a repertoire-size bias correction applied to TCR pairs. To estimate false discovery rates, a later analysis permuted the HLA or CMV assignments 20 times. In a later analysis, co-occurring TCRs were grouped with DBSCAN, and TCRdist sequence similarity was added when clustering was performed within HLA-allele-positive subsets. Co-occurrence clustering excluded repertoires with fewer than 30,000 or more than 120,000 public chains, plus five with anomalous nucleotide sharing. TCRdb limited this immuneACCESS table to in-frame rearrangements with V and J called. A share of clones is missing; checked studies link under half to unresolved V genes, and the rest is unexplained. For V, J and clone size, that table is used; D and trimming come from the DNA. Across this sample there are some 150,000 clones, with around 73% seen only once. The top ten clonotypes cover around 15% of the sample.

The material sequenced was PBMCs. The TCR was taken from a human donor in good health.

The CDR3 in this case is CASSRQGADTEAFF. The bases are TGTGCCAGCAGTAGACAGGGGGCTGACACTGAAGCTTTCTTT. The chain is assembled from TRBV6-1 and TRBJ1-1; a stretch of 10 junction bases matches TRBD1. The CDR1 and CDR2 encoded by the germline V gene are MNHNS and SASEGT. Including the terminal cysteine and phenylalanine, the CDR3 comprises 14 residues. Only CDR3 DNA is held: 42 bases, read in frame from base 1. Compared with germline, V lacks 5 bases and J lacks 3 bases; bases without a gene match: 3.